This record concerns one T cell receptor beta chain sequence. Its antigen remains unknown. Only in-frame clones appear in the TCRdb table, and some are missing; sequencing was by immunoSEQ multiplex PCR. The sample records 68,000 or so clones, around 84% being singletons. CD4+CD25+CD127- Tregs, CD4+CD25- non-Tregs, CD4 and CD8 cells were sorted. This entry is derived from a study of Tregs in tolerant kidney transplant recipients. Whole-study findings and limits: Few patients were studied, so findings need validation in larger groups. Tregs expanded with activated donor B cells seemed most donor-specific. Biological reproducibility was not directly addressed in this study.

The clonotype comes from a human donor in good health. The specimen was CD4+ T cells from blood.

In DNA, the CDR3 is TGCGCCAGCAGCTTGGCGGGGGGACAGGGCGCCTCACCCCTCCACTTT. Translation gives CASSLAGGQGASPLHF. V and J are TRBV5-1 and TRBJ1-6; 9 bases fit TRBD1. The CDR3 loop spans 16 amino acids. V lost 0 bases to trimming and J lost 10 bases; unmatched junction nucleotides: 8. The germline gives CDR1 SGHRS, CDR2 YFSETQ.